Each of the 27 T cell receptor beta chains below was sequenced from the same sample in a study of blood T cell repertoires in COVID-19. Only in-frame clones appear in the TCRdb table, and some are missing; sequencing was by immunoSEQ multiplex PCR. The table records hundreds of thousands of clones, 83% of them present only once. Sequencing was carried out using peripheral blood. These receptors were taken from a man older than 75 with acute or convalescent COVID-19.

The CDR3, as DNA: TGTGCCAGCTCTCGGGGGGCCCAAGAGACCCAGTACTTC. Translating it yields CASSRGAQETQYF. The chain employs TRBV18 and TRBJ2-5; weak D call: TRBD2 (7 bases). Germline CDR1 and CDR2: KGHSH and LQKENI. The germline V and J ends were trimmed by 6 bases and 1 base, with 9 bases remaining between them. CDR3 length equals 13 residues.

This clone showed up just once. The V call is TRBV25-1, the J call TRBJ2-3; possibly TRBD1 for D (5 bases). CDR3 size: 15 residues. V gave up 7 bases and J gave up 0 bases, with 14 bases separating them. From germline, CDR1 is MGHDK and CDR2 SYGVNS. The CDR3 DNA reads TGTGCCAGCACCCCCTGGGGCAGGAGCACAGATACGCAGTATTTT. This sequence encodes CASTPWGRSTDTQYF.

The gene calls are TRBV14 and TRBJ2-5; D is unclear. The CDR3 has 14 amino acids. CDR1 is SGHDN and CDR2 is FVKESK in the germline V gene. V dropped 0 bases and J dropped 7 bases, with 12 bases sitting between them. CDR3 coding DNA: TGTGCCAGCAGCCAAGATTGGCAGGTCGGGACCCAGTACTTC. Encoded protein: CASSQDWQVGTQYF.

This clone came up a few times. This chain connects TRBV7-2 to TRBJ2-7; 8 positions agree with TRBD1. CDR3 length equals 17 residues. J was trimmed by 0 bases and V by 5 bases; bases with no gene match: 12. Germline CDR1 reads SGHTA; CDR2 reads FQGNSA. The CDR3: CASSTRVTGDRSYEQYF. CDR3 nucleotide sequence: TGTGCCAGCAGCACAAGAGTGACAGGGGATCGCTCCTACGAGCAGTACTTC.

This chain uses TRBV28 with TRBJ2-1; 13 bases agree with TRBD2. The V and J ends lost 6 bases and 8 bases, in that order; junction bases with no gene match: 7. Germline CDR1 and CDR2: MDHEN and SYDVKM. CDR3 length: 15 amino acids. CDR3 sequence reads: CASSLLAGGPYEQFF. In DNA, the CDR3 is TGTGCCAGCAGCCTACTAGCGGGAGGGCCCTATGAGCAGTTCTTC.

This clone was observed a handful of times. V usage is TRBV7-2 and J usage is TRBJ2-2; D possibly corresponds to TRBD2 (6 bases). Germline assignment: CDR1 SGHTA and CDR2 FQGNSA. V lost 2 bases to trimming and J lost 2 bases, with 12 bases between them. This CDR3 region has 16 residues. The CDR3 protein is CASSLWGSGNTGELFF. In nucleotides, the CDR3 is TGTGCCAGCAGCTTATGGGGTAGCGGCAACACCGGGGAGCTGTTTTTT.

The chain recombines TRBV19 with TRBJ2-7; unclear D gene. Trimming stripped 5 bases from V and 1 base from J, with 9 bases between. The CDR3 loop spans 13 amino acids. Per germline, CDR1 LNHDA and CDR2 SQIVND (reference sequence). The CDR3 loop is CASSYSQSYEQYF. CDR3 in DNA: TGTGCCAGTAGTTACAGCCAATCCTACGAGCAGTACTTC.

The V call is TRBV7-3, the J call TRBJ2-3; D ambiguous. CDR3 size: 13 residues. The V gene lost 3 bases and the J gene lost 2 bases, with 6 bases spanning the gap. Germline V gene sequence: CDR1 SGHTA, CDR2 FQGTGA. CDR3 residues: CASSFLLTDTQYF. The CDR3 DNA is TGTGCCAGCAGCTTCCTCCTCACAGATACGCAGTATTTT.

The V and J genes are TRBV10-1 and TRBJ2-2; perhaps TRBD1 as D (8 bases). The CDR3 consists of 15 residues. Germline lookup yields CDR1 WNHNN and CDR2 SYGVQD (reference sequence). V was cut by 8 bases and J by 5 bases, with 18 bases left in between. In nucleotides, the CDR3 is TGCGCCAGCGGTACCGGACAGGGAGGGACCGGGGAGCTGTTTTTT. The encoded protein is CASGTGQGGTGELFF.

The gene calls are TRBV27 and TRBJ1-5, with D tentatively TRBD1 (5 bases). Per germline, CDR1 MNHEY and CDR2 SMNVEV (reference sequence). V was cut by 5 bases and J by 7 bases, with 12 bases left in between. The CDR3 loop spans 13 amino acids. The CDR3 loop is CASSPGLGQPQHF. DNA of the CDR3: TGTGCCAGCAGTCCAGGGCTAGGACAGCCCCAGCATTTT.

This chain connects TRBV19 to TRBJ1-6; 8 bases are shared with TRBD1. The CDR3 contains 15 residues. Germline V gene lookup returns CDR1 LNHDA and CDR2 SQIVND (reference sequence). Losses at the gene ends were 3 bases for V and 9 bases for J; bases not matched to a gene: 7. The CDR3 is CASSIPSRGLSPLHF. In nucleotides, the CDR3 is TGTGCCAGTAGTATCCCGAGCAGGGGGCTTTCACCCCTCCACTTT.

The rearrangement uses TRBV5-1 and TRBJ2-1; no clear D. This CDR3 spans 12 amino acids. Germline V gene data show CDR1 as SGHRS and CDR2 as YFSETQ. Trimming pared 0 bases from V and 10 bases from J, leaving 8 bases between. In DNA form, the CDR3 reads TGCGCCAGCAGCTTGGGTTTAGAGGAGCAGTTCTTC. Amino acids: CASSLGLEEQFF.

The chain has TRBV9 and TRBJ2-2; TRBD2 matches 9 bases. This CDR3 region has 15 residues. V was clipped by 6 bases and J by 7 bases; unmatched bases: 10. Germline CDR1 reads SGDLS; CDR2 reads YYNGEE. The CDR3 nucleotides are TGTGCCAGCACGGGACTAGCAGAGGGGAACGGGGAGCTGTTTTTT. This gives the protein CASTGLAEGNGELFF.

The chain uses TRBV7-2 and TRBJ2-3; 8 nucleotides align to TRBD1. Germline CDR1 is SGHTA and CDR2 is FQGNSA. With 5 bases clipped from V and 2 bases from J, the junction kept 9 bases outside the gene matches. CDR3 length equals 16 residues. CDR3 sequence: CASSRPTGADTDTQYF. The CDR3 DNA reads TGTGCCAGCAGCCGGCCGACAGGGGCGGACACAGATACGCAGTATTTT.

The table lists this clone with many counts. The rearrangement joins TRBV18 to TRBJ1-2; D perhaps matches TRBD1 (6 bases). V was pared by 3 bases and J by 3 bases, with 17 bases between. Germline V CDR1 and CDR2: KGHSH, LQKENI. The CDR3 is made up of 16 amino acids. CDR3 protein: CASSPPGGRADYGYTF. Here the CDR3 DNA reads TGTGCCAGCTCACCCCCGGGGGGCAGGGCTGACTATGGCTACACCTTC.

J is TRBJ1-1 and V is TRBV6-1; tentative D call: TRBD1 (6 bases). CDR1 is MNHNS, CDR2 SASEGT, per germline. V lost 0 bases and J lost 0, with 17 bases in between. The CDR3 runs 18 residues. In DNA, the CDR3 is TGTGCCAGCAGTGAAGCGCTTCGGGGGGGCACCCTGAACACTGAAGCTTTCTTT. Its translation is CASSEALRGGTLNTEAFF.

V usage is TRBV30 and J usage is TRBJ2-5, with 8 positions matching TRBD1. Germline CDR1 reads GTSNPN; CDR2 reads SVGIG (reference sequence). The junction had 10 bases not matched to a gene; V was cut back by 5 bases and J by 5 bases. The CDR3 contains 14 residues. The CDR3 spells CAWRRTGLTETQYF. The DNA of the CDR3 is TGTGCCTGGCGACGGACAGGGCTTACTGAGACCCAGTACTTC.

The chain is built from TRBV5-6 and TRBJ2-1; 14 bases agree with TRBD2. Germline V gene lookup returns CDR1 SGHDT and CDR2 YYEEEE. V lost 3 bases to trimming and J lost 0 bases; unmatched junction nucleotides: 8. The CDR3 totals 19 residues. The CDR3 loop is CASSSGLAGGLSSYNEQFF. The CDR3 bases are TGTGCCAGCAGCTCCGGACTAGCGGGGGGCCTGAGCTCCTACAATGAGCAGTTCTTC.

The genes are TRBV6-5 and TRBJ2-7, with a possible D match to TRBD1 (6 bases). The CDR3 length is 14 residues. Trimming removed 5 bases at V and 2 bases at J, with 13 bases between. CDR1 MNHEY and CDR2 SVGAGI come from the germline V gene. The CDR3 loop is CASSPDSGAYEQYF. CDR3 coding DNA: TGTGCCAGCAGTCCGGACAGCGGCGCCTACGAGCAGTACTTC.

The genes are TRBV2 and TRBJ1-4, with D maybe TRBD1 (6 bases). The CDR3 is 17 amino acids. V gave up 3 bases and J gave up 5 bases, with 19 bases separating them. Germline V gives CDR1 SNHLY, CDR2 FYNNEI. CDR3 amino acids: CASSEGFRGGTNEKLFF. In nucleotides, the CDR3 is TGTGCCAGCAGTGAGGGGTTCAGGGGAGGGACAAATGAAAAACTGTTTTTT.

The chain employs TRBV11-2 and TRBJ1-1, with D tentatively TRBD1 (6 bases). Germline V gene data show CDR1 as SGHAT and CDR2 as FQNNGV. V was cut by 1 base and J by 4 bases, with 10 bases left in between. The CDR3 sequence is 14 residues long. This CDR3 reads CASSLVSGVTEAFF. CDR3 sequence (DNA): TGTGCCAGCAGCTTAGTTTCAGGGGTCACTGAAGCTTTCTTT.

This clone was picked up many times. V usage is TRBV11-2 and J usage is TRBJ1-2; D is perhaps TRBD1 (6 bases). The CDR3 sequence is 15 residues long. Trimming removed 2 bases from V and 2 bases from J, with 12 bases in between. Germline CDR1 reads SGHAT; CDR2 reads FQNNGV. CDR3 DNA sequence: TGTGCCAGCAGCTTATACCAGGGGTGGAACTATGGCTACACCTTC. Translating gives CASSLYQGWNYGYTF.

The chain carries TRBV28 and TRBJ2-1; 7 bases line up with TRBD1. V trimming: 7 bases; J trimming: 5 bases; junction bases outside the gene matches: 11. The CDR3 length is 15 residues. Germline CDR1 reads MDHEN; CDR2 reads SYDVKM. The CDR3 loop reads CASTLERGPHNEQFF. CDR3 sequence (DNA): TGTGCCAGCACCTTAGAGAGGGGGCCTCACAATGAGCAGTTCTTC.

V usage is TRBV3-1 (or the pseudogene TRBV3-2) and J usage is TRBJ2-2; perhaps TRBD2 as D (5 bases). Germline-derived CDR1 and CDR2 are LGHDT and YNNKEL (reference sequence). The CDR3 has 13 residues. V lost 6 bases to trimming and J lost 7 bases, with 12 bases between them. CDR3 DNA: TGTGCCAGCAGTCTTAGCGAGGTCGGGGAGCTGTTTTTT. Translating it yields CASSLSEVGELFF.

The genes are TRBV10-3 and TRBJ1-3, with 8 bases matching TRBD1. CDR1 and CDR2 from the germline V gene are ENHRY and SYGVKD. The CDR3 is 13 residues long. The trim removed 10 bases at V and 4 bases at J, leaving 6 bases unmatched. The CDR3, as DNA: TGTGCCAGCTGGACAGGGAACGGAAACACCATATATTTT. Translated, it gives CASWTGNGNTIYF.

This rearrangement joins TRBV6-5 to TRBJ1-3; D is uncertain. Germline assignment: CDR1 MNHEY and CDR2 SVGAGI. Between the trimmed V and J ends, which lost 5 bases and 8 bases, there was a span of 7 bases. This CDR3 has 11 residues. The CDR3 protein is CASSRGDTIYF. In DNA, the CDR3 is TGTGCCAGCAGTCGGGGAGACACCATATATTTT.

This clone occurred once. CDR3 bases: TGTGCCAGCAGCCAAGCCGGGACAGGGTTCTCACCCCTCCACTTT. Its translation is CASSQAGTGFSPLHF. The chain is built from TRBV3-1 (or the pseudogene TRBV3-2) and TRBJ1-6; TRBD1 aligns across 9 bases. The CDR3 is made up of 15 amino acids. Germline-derived CDR1 and CDR2 are LGHDT and YNNKEL (reference sequence). Trimming removed 1 base from V and 10 bases from J; junction bases left unmatched: 5.